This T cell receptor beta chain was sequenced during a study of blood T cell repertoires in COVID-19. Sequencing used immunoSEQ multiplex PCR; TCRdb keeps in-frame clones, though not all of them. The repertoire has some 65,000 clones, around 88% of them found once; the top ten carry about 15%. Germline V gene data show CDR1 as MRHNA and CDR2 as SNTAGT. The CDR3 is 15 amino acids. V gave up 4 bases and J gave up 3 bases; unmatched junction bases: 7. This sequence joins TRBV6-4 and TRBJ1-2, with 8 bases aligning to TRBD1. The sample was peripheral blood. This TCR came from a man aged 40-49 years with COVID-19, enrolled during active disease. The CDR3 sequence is CASSGVDRGYYGYTF. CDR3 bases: TGTGCCAGCAGTGGAGTAGACAGGGGCTACTATGGCTACACCTTC.